The T cell receptor (beta chain) described here comes from a study of Graves' ophthalmopathy and Graves' hyperthyroidism. This clonotype was recorded a few times. The antigen is unknown. The ends lost 3 bases at V and 3 bases at J; junction bases unmatched: 3. The CDR3 extends over 14 amino acids. From germline, CDR1 is DFQATT and CDR2 SNEGSKA (reference sequence). Amplified TCR beta CDR3 regions were obtained using RNA transcripts as template. HTBI primers were employed in first-round RT-PCR, then a second-round multiplex PCR followed. Via MiXCR, TCRdb re-called the multiplex PCR reads, giving one row per CDR3 protein. The sample consists of roughly 420,000 distinct CDR3 sequences, 20% to 25% of them appearing once. Study-level points and caveats: Ophthalmopathy versus stable hyperthyroidism: 13-signature model gave 87.88% sensitivity, 65% to 82% specificity.

What was sequenced was peripheral blood. The source of this sequence is a woman under 30 with stable Graves' hyperthyroidism. The V call is TRBV20-1, the J call TRBJ2-2; 8 bases align to TRBD1. CDR3 DNA: TGCAGTGCTAGGGAGACAGGGGACACCGGGGAGCTGTTTTTT. Translated: CSARETGDTGELFF.